Below, 2 T cell receptor beta chains from the same sample are listed, as sequenced in a study of blood T cell repertoires in COVID-19. Clones were sequenced by immunoSEQ multiplex PCR, and TCRdb holds only the in-frame ones, with some missing. This sample yields around 150,000 clones, of which approximately 91% are seen a single time; about 2% belongs to the top ten. Sequencing used peripheral blood. The receptors were gathered from a man between 18 and 35 years old with acute or convalescent COVID-19.

The V call is TRBV6-2 or TRBV6-3, the J call TRBJ2-7, with D uncertain. This CDR3 is built from 13 residues. The V end lost 5 bases, the J end lost 4 bases, and 12 bases lay between the germline ends. Germline lookup yields CDR1 MNHEY and CDR2 SVGEGT. The CDR3 coding sequence is TGTGCCAGCAGTACCAACCTCCAGTACGAGCAGTACTTC. As protein: CASSTNLQYEQYF.

The sample holds one count of this clone. The chain recombines TRBV13 with TRBJ2-5, with TRBD1 matching 8 bases. V lost 8 bases and J lost 3; bases outside the gene matches: 8. The CDR3 extends over 14 amino acids. Per germline, CDR1 PRHDT and CDR2 FYEKMQ (reference sequence). This CDR3 reads CASGGQGGKETQYF. The CDR3 nucleotides read TGTGCCAGCGGAGGACAGGGTGGGAAAGAGACCCAGTACTTC.